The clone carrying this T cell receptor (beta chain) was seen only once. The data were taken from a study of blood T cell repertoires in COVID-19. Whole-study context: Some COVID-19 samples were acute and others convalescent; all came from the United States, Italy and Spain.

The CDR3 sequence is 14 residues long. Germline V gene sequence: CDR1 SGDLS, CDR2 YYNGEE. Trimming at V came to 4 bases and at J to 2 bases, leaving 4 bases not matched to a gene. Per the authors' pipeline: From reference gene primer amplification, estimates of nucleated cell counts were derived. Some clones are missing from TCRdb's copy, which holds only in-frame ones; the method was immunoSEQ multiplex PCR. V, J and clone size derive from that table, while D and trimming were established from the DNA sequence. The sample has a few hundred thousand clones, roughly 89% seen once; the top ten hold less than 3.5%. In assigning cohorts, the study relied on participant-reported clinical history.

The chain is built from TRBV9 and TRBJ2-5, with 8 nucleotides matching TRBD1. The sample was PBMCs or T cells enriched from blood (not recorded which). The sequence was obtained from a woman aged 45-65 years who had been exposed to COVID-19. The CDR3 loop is CASSRQGLQETQYF. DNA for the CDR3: TGTGCCAGCAGCAGACAGGGGCTTCAAGAGACCCAGTACTTC.